This T cell receptor beta chain was identified in a study of cytomegalovirus exposure and HLA in healthy donors. The CDR3 sequence is 15 residues long. CDR1 SGDLS and CDR2 YYNGEE come from the germline V gene. Trimming removed 6 bases at V and 0 bases at J, with 13 bases between. Both 60 Vbeta primers and 13 Jbeta primers went into the PCR. The protocol was immunoSEQ multiplex PCR, while the TCRdb copy is restricted to in-frame clones and leaves out a portion. This sample has 99,000 or so clones, with over 9.5% found just once. J is TRBJ1-3 and V is TRBV9, with a weak D call TRBD1 (5 bases). Material for sequencing was PBMCs. The receptor's source is a man aged 40-55 years in good health and CMV-seropositive. The DNA of the CDR3 is TGTGCCAGCACCAACCGACAGATCTCTGGAAACACCATATATTTT. This codes for CASTNRQISGNTIYF.